These 16 T cell receptor beta chains were all obtained from the same sample, sequenced in a study of cytomegalovirus exposure and HLA in healthy donors. PCR amplification relied on 60 Vbeta primers (plus 13 Jbeta primers). Profiled with immunoSEQ multiplex PCR; TCRdb holds only in-frame clones, not every one. The sample shows 150,000 to 200,000 clones, roughly 70% of them seen only once. The sequenced sample was PBMCs. The receptors stem from a woman in her fifties or sixties in good health and CMV-seropositive.

The V gene is TRBV6-5, the J gene TRBJ1-2; the D gene is possibly TRBD1 (6 bases). Trimming cost V 10 bases and J 8 bases, with 20 bases left between them. Germline values: CDR1 MNHEY, CDR2 SVGAGI. The CDR3 has 13 amino acids. The CDR3 protein is CATAFPGQRGYTF. The CDR3 nucleotides are TGTGCCACGGCTTTCCCAGGACAGAGGGGCTACACCTTC.

The V call is TRBV6-5, the J call TRBJ2-3, with 8 bases aligning to TRBD2. This CDR3 comprises 15 residues. CDR1 is MNHEY and CDR2 is SVGAGI in the germline V gene. The trim removed 2 bases at V and 3 bases at J, leaving 4 bases unmatched. CDR3 protein: CASSYTPGGTDTQYF. For the CDR3, the DNA is TGTGCCAGCAGTTACACCCCGGGGGGGACAGATACGCAGTATTTT.

The rearrangement joins TRBV6-7 to TRBJ2-3, with a tentative D call TRBD2 (6 bases). TRBV6-7 counts as an open reading frame of uncertain function. The CDR3 is 11 residues long. V gave up 3 bases and J gave up 10 bases, with 8 bases separating them. In nucleotides, the CDR3 is TGTGCCAGCAGTTATCCGGGGGCGCAGTATTTT. It is translated as CASSYPGAQYF.

The V gene is TRBV6-6, the J gene TRBJ1-2; D remains unclear. CDR1 is MNHNY, CDR2 SVGAGI, per germline (reference sequence). There are 13 residues in the CDR3. V was trimmed by 8 bases and J by 0 bases, leaving 10 bases between them. This CDR3 reads CASGNSPNYGYTF. The CDR3 DNA reads TGTGCCAGCGGCAATTCCCCTAACTATGGCTACACCTTC.

The chain carries TRBV29-1 and TRBJ1-2; D unresolved. Germline CDR1 is SQVTM and CDR2 is ANQGSEA. This CDR3 comprises 17 residues. V shed 5 bases and J shed 1 base, with 23 bases lying between them. The chain's CDR3 is CSVNPTSPSRSNYGYTF. Written as DNA, the CDR3 is TGCAGCGTTAACCCCACATCCCCGTCTCGCAGTAACTATGGCTACACCTTC.

The chain employs TRBV13 and TRBJ2-3, with a possible D match to TRBD2 (5 bases). V dropped 0 bases and J dropped 4 bases, with 11 bases sitting between them. The CDR3 has 15 residues. Looked up from germline, CDR1 is PRHDT and CDR2 is FYEKMQ (reference sequence). DNA of the CDR3: TGTGCCAGCAGCTTAGGCCCGGGGATGGCAGATACGCAGTATTTT. Its translation: CASSLGPGMADTQYF.

The J gene is TRBJ2-2, the V gene TRBV5-8; 8 bases map to TRBD1. Germline trimming cut 6 bases from V and 5 bases from J; bases unmatched to any gene: 9. This CDR3 region has 15 residues. Germline lookup yields CDR1 SGHTS and CDR2 YDEGEE. CDR3 in DNA: TGTGCCAGCAACCGTCCAGGGGGCCAGACCGGGGAGCTGTTTTTT. Amino acids: CASNRPGGQTGELFF.

The chain joins TRBV7-3 to TRBJ1-1; D uncertain. The V gene lost 6 bases and the J gene lost 5 bases, with 13 bases spanning the gap. This CDR3 is built from 13 residues. The germline gives CDR1 SGHTA, CDR2 FQGTGA. The CDR3 DNA follows: TGTGCCAGCAGGCGTCGGGGAGATACTGAAGCTTTCTTT. Its translation is CASRRRGDTEAFF.

The chain joins TRBV7-9 to TRBJ2-1; TRBD2 is a possible D gene (6 bases). The CDR3 totals 13 residues. CDR1 and CDR2 (germline): SEHNR, FQNEAQ (reference sequence). The ends were cut back, 5 bases at V and 10 bases at J, with 15 bases in the middle. The DNA of the CDR3 is TGTGCCAGCAGCCCCAGGGACTTCCTGGAGCAGTTCTTC. It is translated as CASSPRDFLEQFF.

This clone was seen only a few times. The genes are TRBV6-5 and TRBJ1-1, with a tentative D call TRBD1 (6 bases). The CDR3 has 13 residues. V was cut by 11 bases and J by 3 bases, with 16 bases left in between. From germline, CDR1 is MNHEY and CDR2 SVGAGI. In DNA, the CDR3 is TGTGCCTGTCAACAGGGAAGGGACACTGAAGCTTTCTTT. Its protein product is CACQQGRDTEAFF.

The rearrangement joins TRBV5-4 to TRBJ1-2, with 9 bases lining up with TRBD1. V lost 4 bases to trimming and J lost 7 bases; unmatched junction nucleotides: 11. This CDR3 region has 15 residues. CDR1 and CDR2 from the germline V gene are SGHNT and YYREEE (reference sequence). CDR3 region: CASSTIMGQGSGYTF. CDR3 sequence (DNA): TGTGCCAGCAGCACGATCATGGGACAGGGAAGTGGCTACACCTTC.

The chain carries TRBV12-5 and TRBJ1-2; 9 nucleotides line up with TRBD1. This CDR3 comprises 16 residues. The ends lost 2 bases at V and 6 bases at J; junction bases unmatched: 10. Germline V gives CDR1 LGHNT, CDR2 FRNRAP. CDR3 region: CASGLFGTGTMNGYTF. The CDR3 bases are TGTGCTAGTGGTTTGTTTGGGACAGGGACGATGAATGGCTACACCTTC.

This clone showed up just a few times. This rearrangement joins TRBV2 to TRBJ1-6; 7 positions match TRBD1. The CDR3 totals 15 residues. Germline lookup yields CDR1 SNHLY and CDR2 FYNNEI. Trimming took 10 bases from V and 3 from J; bases not matched to a gene: 9. The CDR3 DNA follows: TGTGCCACAGCAGGGGGGCGGGACTATAATTCACCCCTCCACTTT. It codes for CATAGGRDYNSPLHF.

This CDR3 reads CASVQGSGTEAFF. In nucleotides, the CDR3 is TGTGCCAGCGTACAGGGGAGCGGGACTGAAGCTTTCTTT. This chain links TRBV18 with TRBJ1-1; 7 nucleotides agree with TRBD1. CDR1 and CDR2 from the germline V gene are KGHSH and LQKENI. The ends lost 8 bases at V and 5 bases at J; junction bases unmatched: 8. The CDR3 is made up of 13 amino acids.

The V call is TRBV5-1, the J call TRBJ2-1; 8 nucleotides align to TRBD2. V was pared by 5 bases and J by 8 bases, with 9 bases of the junction left unmatched. There are 14 residues in the CDR3. CDR1 is SGHRS and CDR2 is YFSETQ in the germline V gene. For the CDR3, the DNA is TGCGCCAGCAGAATCAACGGGGGGGCAGATGAGCAGTTCTTC. Amino acid sequence: CASRINGGADEQFF. The variable domain in full, completed from reference TRBV5-1 and TRBJ2-1, reads KAGVTQTPRYLIKTRGQQVTLSCSPISGHRSVSWYQQTPGQGLQFLFEYFSETQRNKGNFPGRFSGRQFSNSRSEMNVSTLELGDSALYLCASRINGGADEQFFGPGTRLTVL.

The rearrangement links TRBV29-1 to TRBJ2-3, with 15 bases aligning to TRBD2. The CDR3 is 17 residues long. Germline V gene data show CDR1 as SQVTM and CDR2 as ANQGSEA. The J segment lost 0 bases and the V segment lost 4 bases, leaving 5 bases of the junction unmatched. In DNA form, the CDR3 reads TGCAGCGTTGCCGGGACTAGCGGGGGGACTAGCACAGATACGCAGTATTTT. It specifies CSVAGTSGGTSTDTQYF.